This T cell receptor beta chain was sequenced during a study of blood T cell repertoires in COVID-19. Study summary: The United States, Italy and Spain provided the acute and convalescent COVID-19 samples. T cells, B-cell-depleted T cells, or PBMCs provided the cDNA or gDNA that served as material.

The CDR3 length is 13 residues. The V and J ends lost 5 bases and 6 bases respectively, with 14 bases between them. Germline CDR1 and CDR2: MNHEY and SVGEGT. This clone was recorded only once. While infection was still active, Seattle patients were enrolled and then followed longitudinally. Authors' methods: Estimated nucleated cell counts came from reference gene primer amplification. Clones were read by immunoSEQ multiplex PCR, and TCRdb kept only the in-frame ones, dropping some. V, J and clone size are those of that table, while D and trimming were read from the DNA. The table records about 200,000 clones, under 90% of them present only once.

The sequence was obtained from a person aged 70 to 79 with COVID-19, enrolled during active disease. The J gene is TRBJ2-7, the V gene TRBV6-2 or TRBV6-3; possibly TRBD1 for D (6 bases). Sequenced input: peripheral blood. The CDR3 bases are TGTGCCAGCAGTACCCGGAAAGGGGGCGAGCAGTACTTC. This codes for CASSTRKGGEQYF.